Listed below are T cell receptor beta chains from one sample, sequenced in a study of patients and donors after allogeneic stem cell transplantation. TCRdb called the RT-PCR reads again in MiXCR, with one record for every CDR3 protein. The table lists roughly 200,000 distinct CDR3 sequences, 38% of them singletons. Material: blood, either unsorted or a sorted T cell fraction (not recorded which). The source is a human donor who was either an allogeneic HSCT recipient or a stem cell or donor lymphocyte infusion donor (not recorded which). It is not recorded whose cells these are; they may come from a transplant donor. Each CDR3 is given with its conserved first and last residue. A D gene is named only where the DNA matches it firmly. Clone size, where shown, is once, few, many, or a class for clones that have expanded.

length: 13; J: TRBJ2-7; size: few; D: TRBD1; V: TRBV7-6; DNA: TGTGCCAGCAGCTTCAGGGGGATCACTGAGCAGTACTTC; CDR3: CASSFRGITEQYF
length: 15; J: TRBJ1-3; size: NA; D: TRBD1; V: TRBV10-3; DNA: TGTGCCATCAGTGAGCCAACCGGGACAGGGGATACCATATATTTT; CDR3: CAISEPTGTGDTIYF
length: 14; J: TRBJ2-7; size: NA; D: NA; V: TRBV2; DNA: TGTGCCAGCAGTGAGGGGTGGCTTACCTACGAGCAGTACTTC; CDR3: CASSEGWLTYEQYF
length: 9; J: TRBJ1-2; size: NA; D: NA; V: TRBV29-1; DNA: TGCAGCGTTGAGATCGGCTACACCTTC; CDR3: CSVEIGYTF
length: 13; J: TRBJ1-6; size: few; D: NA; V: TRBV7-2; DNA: TGTGCCAGCAGCTTAAAGGGCAGTTCACCCCTCCACTTT; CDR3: CASSLKGSSPLHF
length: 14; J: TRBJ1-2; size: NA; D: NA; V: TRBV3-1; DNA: TGTGCCAGCAGCCATGAACCGTTCTTTTATGGCTACACCTTC; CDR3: CASSHEPFFYGYTF
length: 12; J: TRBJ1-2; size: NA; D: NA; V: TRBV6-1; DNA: TGTGCCAGCACGGAACGCCCTTATGGCTACACCTTC; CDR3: CASTERPYGYTF
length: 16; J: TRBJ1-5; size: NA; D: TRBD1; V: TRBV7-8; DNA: TGTGCCAGCAGCCGATCTCTGACAGGGGGCGGTCAGCCCCAGCATTTT; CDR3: CASSRSLTGGGQPQHF
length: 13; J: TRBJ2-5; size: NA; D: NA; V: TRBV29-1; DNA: TGCAGCGTTGATACAGGCCTGGGGGAGACCCAGTACTTC; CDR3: CSVDTGLGETQYF
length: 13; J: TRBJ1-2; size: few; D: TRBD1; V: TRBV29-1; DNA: TGCAGCTCAGGACAGGGCCGGGACTATGGCTACACCTTC; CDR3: CSSGQGRDYGYTF
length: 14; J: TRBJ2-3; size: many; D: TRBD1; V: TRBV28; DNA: TGTGCCAGCAGCCGCCGGACAGGGGCAGATACGCAGTATTTT; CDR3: CASSRRTGADTQYF
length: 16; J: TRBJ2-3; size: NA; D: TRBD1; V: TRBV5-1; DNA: TGCGCCAGCAGCTCGGGGAAACAGGGGGGCACAGATACGCAGTATTTT; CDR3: CASSSGKQGGTDTQYF
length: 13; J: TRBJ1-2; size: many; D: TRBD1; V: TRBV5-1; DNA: TGTGCCAGCAGCCCACGGACAGGGGATGGCTACACCTTC; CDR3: CASSPRTGDGYTF
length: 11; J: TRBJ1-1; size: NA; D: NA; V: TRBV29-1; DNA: TGCAGCGTTTCCGGGACATTTGAAGCTTTCTTT; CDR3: CSVSGTFEAFF
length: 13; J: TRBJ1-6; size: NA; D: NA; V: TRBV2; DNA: TGTGCCAGCAGTGGGGGTTATAATTCACCCCTCCACTTT; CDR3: CASSGGYNSPLHF
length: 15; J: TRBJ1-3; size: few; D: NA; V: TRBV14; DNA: TGTGCCAGCAGCCTGGACCGTAGCTCTGGAAACACCATATATTTT; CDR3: CASSLDRSSGNTIYF
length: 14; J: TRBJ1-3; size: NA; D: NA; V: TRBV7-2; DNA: TGTGCCAGCAGTTCTACTTCGTCCAGAAACACCATATATTTT; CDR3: CASSSTSSRNTIYF
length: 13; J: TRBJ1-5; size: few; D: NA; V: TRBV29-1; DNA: TGCAGCGCTACGACAGCCCACAATCAGCCCCAGCATTTT; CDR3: CSATTAHNQPQHF
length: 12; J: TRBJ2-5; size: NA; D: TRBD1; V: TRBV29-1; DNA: TGCAGCGGGTGGACAGGGGCGGAGACCCAGTACTTC; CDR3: CSGWTGAETQYF
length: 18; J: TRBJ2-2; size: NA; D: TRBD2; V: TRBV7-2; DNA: TGTGCCAGCAGCTTACCACTAGCGGGGGTCCTGAACACCGGGGAGCTGTTTTTT; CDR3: CASSLPLAGVLNTGELFF
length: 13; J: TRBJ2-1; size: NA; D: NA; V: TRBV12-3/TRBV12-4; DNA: TGTGCCACCGAGGCAGGGGCCTACAATGAGCAGTTCTTC; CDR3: CATEAGAYNEQFF
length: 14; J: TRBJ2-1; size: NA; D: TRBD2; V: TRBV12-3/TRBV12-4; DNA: TGTGCCAGCAGTAGACGCGGGGGGGCCAATGAGCAGTTCTTC; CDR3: CASSRRGGANEQFF
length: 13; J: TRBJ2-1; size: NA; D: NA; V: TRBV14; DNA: TGTGCCAGCAGCCCGACCCTAATTAATGGGCAGTTCTTC; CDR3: CASSPTLINGQFF
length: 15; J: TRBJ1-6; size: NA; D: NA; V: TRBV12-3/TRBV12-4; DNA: TGTGCCAGCAGTCTGCGGGGGGTAGGAAATTCACCCCTCCACTTT; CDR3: CASSLRGVGNSPLHF
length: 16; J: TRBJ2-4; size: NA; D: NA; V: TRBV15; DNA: TGTGCCACCAGCAGACGGGGGCCTTCAGCCAAAAACATTCAGTACTTC; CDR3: CATSRRGPSAKNIQYF
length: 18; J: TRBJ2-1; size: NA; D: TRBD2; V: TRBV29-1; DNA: TGCAGCGTTGGGGGGCGCAAGAATAAGGGACTAGCCGAAGGTGAGCAGTTCTTC; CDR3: CSVGGRKNKGLAEGEQFF
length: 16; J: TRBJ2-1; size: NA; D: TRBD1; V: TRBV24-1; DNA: TGTGCCACCAGTGAATTTGGACAGGGCCCCTACAATGAGCAGTTCTTC; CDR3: CATSEFGQGPYNEQFF
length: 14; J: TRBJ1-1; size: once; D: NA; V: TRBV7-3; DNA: TGTGCCAGCAGCGTAGCGGGAGGGGGCACTGAAGCTTTCTTT; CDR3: CASSVAGGGTEAFF
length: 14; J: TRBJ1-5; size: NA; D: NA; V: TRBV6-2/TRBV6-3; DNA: TGTGCCAGCAGTTCCCTTAATAGCAATCAGCCCCAGCATTTT; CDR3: CASSSLNSNQPQHF
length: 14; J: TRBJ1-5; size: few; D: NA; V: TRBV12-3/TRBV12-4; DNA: TGTGCCAGCAGTTTGGGAAGGGGTATCGGGACCCAGCATTTT; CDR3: CASSLGRGIGTQHF
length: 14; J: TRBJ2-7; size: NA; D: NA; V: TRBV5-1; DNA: TGCGCCAGCAGCGCAGCCGGGGGTCTTTACGAGCAGTACTTC; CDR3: CASSAAGGLYEQYF
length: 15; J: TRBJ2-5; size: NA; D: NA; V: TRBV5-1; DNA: TGCGCCAGCAGCTTTCCGGACCCCCCGAAAGAGACCCAGTACTTC; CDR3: CASSFPDPPKETQYF
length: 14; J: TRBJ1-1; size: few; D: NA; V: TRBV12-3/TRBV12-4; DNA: TGTGCCAGCAGTCCGGACATTTGGAACACTGAAGCTTTCTTT; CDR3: CASSPDIWNTEAFF
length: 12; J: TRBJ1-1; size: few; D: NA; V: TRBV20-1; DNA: TGCGGCGGGGGGCAGACGAACACTGAAGCTTTCTTT; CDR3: CGGGQTNTEAFF
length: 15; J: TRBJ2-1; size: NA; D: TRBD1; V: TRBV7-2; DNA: TGTGCCAGCAGCTTACCCGGGACAGCATACAATGAGCAGTTCTTC; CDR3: CASSLPGTAYNEQFF
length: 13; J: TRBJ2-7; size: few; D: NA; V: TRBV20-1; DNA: TGCAGTGCTAGAGAGTCCAGCTACTACGAGCAGTACTTC; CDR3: CSARESSYYEQYF
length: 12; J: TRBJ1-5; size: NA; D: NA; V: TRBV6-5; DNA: TGTGCCAGCAGTTCCCCGGGACTCGCCCAGCATTTT; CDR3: CASSSPGLAQHF
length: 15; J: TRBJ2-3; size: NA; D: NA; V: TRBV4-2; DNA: TGTGCCAGCAGCCAAGAGGGGCTACTCACAGATACGCAGTATTTT; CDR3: CASSQEGLLTDTQYF
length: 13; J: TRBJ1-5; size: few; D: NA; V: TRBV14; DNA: TGTGCCAGCAGCCAAAGCAGCAATCAGCCCCAGCATTTT; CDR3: CASSQSSNQPQHF
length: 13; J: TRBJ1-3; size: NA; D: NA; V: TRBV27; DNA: TGTGCCAGCAGCCAGTTCTCTGGAAACACCATATATTTT; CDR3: CASSQFSGNTIYF
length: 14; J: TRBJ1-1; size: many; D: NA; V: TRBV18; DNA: TGTGCCAGCTCACCACCGGGACTGAACACTGAAGCTTTCTTT; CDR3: CASSPPGLNTEAFF
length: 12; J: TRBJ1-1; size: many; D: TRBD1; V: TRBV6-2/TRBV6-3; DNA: TGTGCCAGCAGTTACCCGGACAGGGGAGCTTTCTTT; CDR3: CASSYPDRGAFF
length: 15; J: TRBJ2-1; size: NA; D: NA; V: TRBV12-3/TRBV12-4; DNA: TGTTCCAGCAGTTCAAAAAACATGCCATTGGTTGAGCAGTTCTTC; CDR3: CSSSSKNMPLVEQFF
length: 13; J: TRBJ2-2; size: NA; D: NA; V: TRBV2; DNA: TGTGCCAGCAGTGAGGAGGGCACCGGGGAGCTGTTTTTT; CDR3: CASSEEGTGELFF
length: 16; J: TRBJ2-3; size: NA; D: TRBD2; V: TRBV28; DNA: TGTGCCAGCAGTTCCTGGCAAGGGAGGGGCACAGATACGCAGTATTTT; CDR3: CASSSWQGRGTDTQYF
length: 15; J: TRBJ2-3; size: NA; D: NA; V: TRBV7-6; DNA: TGTGCCAGCAGCCTCCGGGTAGCGGGCACAGATACGCAGTATTTT; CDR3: CASSLRVAGTDTQYF
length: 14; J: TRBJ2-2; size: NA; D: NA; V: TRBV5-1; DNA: TGCGCCAGCAGCAGTGGCGCGAACACCGGGGAGCTGTTTTTT; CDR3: CASSSGANTGELFF
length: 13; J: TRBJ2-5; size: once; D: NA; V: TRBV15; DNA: TGTGCCACCAGCAGAACTAGCCCAGAGACCCAGTACTTC; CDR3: CATSRTSPETQYF